The 2 T cell receptor beta chains below all came from one sample that was sequenced in a study of shared T cell receptors in the human thymus (dated by TCRdb to about 2021). Receptors were amplified or captured by the immunoSEQ multiplex PCR assay. TCRdb re-hosts the immuneACCESS table, in-frame sequences only. Its copies lack some clones; in the studies checked, an unresolved V gene accounts for under half of them, and the cause for the rest is not known. The table for this sample lists some 720,000 clones; roughly 90% of them were counted only once. The ten top clones hold about 0.01% of the sample. The same data also went into a second study, on human thymus T cells.

The sample consisted of thymocytes. These receptors were taken from a boy younger than two with a congenital heart defect. Donor details come from another sample of the same person, matched by shared clones.

This clone was picked up one time. The chain joins TRBV27 to TRBJ2-2; the match to TRBD1 covers 8 bases. This CDR3 has 17 residues. J lost 0 bases, V lost 4 bases, and 7 bases had no gene match. Per germline, CDR1 MNHEY and CDR2 SMNVEV (reference sequence). In DNA, the CDR3 is TGTGCCAGCAGTTCGATCAGGGGGCGAACGAACACCGGGGAGCTGTTTTTT. This codes for CASSSIRGRTNTGELFF.

This clone came up once. The chain couples TRBV4-2 to TRBJ2-3; D ambiguous. V gave up 4 bases and J gave up 0 bases, with 8 bases separating them. The germline V gene has CDR1 LGHNA and CDR2 YNFKEQ. The CDR3 is 14 residues long. The CDR3 protein is CASSPLKSTDTQYF. As DNA, the CDR3 is TGTGCCAGCAGCCCACTTAAGAGCACAGATACGCAGTATTTT.